This T cell receptor beta chain was observed in a study of neurological immune-mediated disorders (dated by TCRdb to the late 2010s). Background on the whole study: The study compared peripheral blood TCR-beta repertoires of HTLV-I-associated myelopathy (HAM/TSP) patients, multiple sclerosis patients and healthy controls using UMI-based sequencing. The cohort was made up of approximately 69 subjects, consisting of 15 or so HAM/TSP patients, around 35 multiple sclerosis patients and approximately 20 healthy controls. Longitudinal HAM/TSP and healthy donors had 3 time-points each (roughly 3-40 month intervals). Alongside PBMC samples, the set of some 97 TCR-beta libraries contained longitudinal samples, technical triplicates, and paired CD4+ and CD8+ T-cell subsets that had been sorted.

Reading from cysteine to phenylalanine, the CDR3 counts 14 amino acids. The entry retains the CDR3 DNA only, 42 bases that are in frame from base 1. CDR1 and CDR2, per the germline V gene, are SGHTA and FQGNSA. V is pared back by 4 bases and J by 6 bases, with 12 bases lying between the germline termini. The paper's findings and limits, for the study overall: TCR clonal expansion was greatest in HAM/TSP patients and smallest in MS patients, who ranked below even healthy controls. Expanded clones from different subjects shared no identical CDR3 amino acid sequences, which suggests that TCR-beta repertoires were private in all groups.

The time point label here, explained by the study, means: longitudinal time-point 1 (baseline). For unsorted PBMC libraries, 2 million PBMCs were used after storage in RNAlater at -80 degrees C until RNA extraction. Peripheral blood was subjected to Ficoll-Hypaque density gradient centrifugation to isolate PBMCs, which were then cryopreserved in liquid nitrogen. Comments on this clonotype: What this receptor recognizes is not known. Per-base quality was not reported, and no clone a single base away is much larger than it.

cDNA was synthesized by template-switch 5'RACE using a primer with a 10-nucleotide random unique molecular identifier that tagged each TCR transcript. Every sequencing run covered 15-18 subjects and yielded more than 180 million TCR-beta sequences. The RNeasy kit was used to extract total RNA. TCR-beta VDJ regions were amplified with primers for the TCR constant region and the 5'RACE anchor, using the KAPA Real-time Library Amplification kit. A first PCR added sample indexes and Illumina adaptors, and a second PCR then raised library yield. After Ampure bead purification, the TCR product of roughly 650 bp was size-selected on a 2% E-gel SizeSelection system. Before pooling, library quality was checked on a Bioanalyzer, concentration was measured with Qubit, and libraries were quantified with the Kapa Library Quantification kit. Paired-end 2 x 150 bp sequencing of the libraries was performed on an Illumina HiSeq 2500. To increase sequence diversity, about 23-30% phiX was spiked into each library pool. As for the authors' bioinformatics: The quality-filtered reads were processed with the UMI-based MiGEC pipeline, whose error correction step removed more than 80% of the raw TCR sequences. VDJ genes were aligned to IMGT germline references, and each clonotype was defined by a unique CDR3 amino acid sequence together with V-J genes. Clonal expansion, Shannon diversity and CDR3 relatedness were evaluated with VDJtools (CalcPairwiseDistances, ClusterSamples), while phylogenetic trees were built in CLCbio workbench. Expanded clones were defined as having at least 8 unique UMIs, based on coefficient-of-variation modelling across technical triplicates. TCRdb applied fastp at Q25 and MiXCR to the public reads, then kept only in-frame beta chains. Each record represents a unique CDR3 protein, reported with the most common genes and DNA among its rows. TCRdb's processing, not the authors', yielded these V and J calls. The sample data list some 60,000 distinct CDR3 sequences, and roughly a tenth of these were observed just once. Less than 8.5% of the sample comes from the top ten.

This chain is built from TRBV7-2 and TRBJ2-2; perhaps TRBD2 is the D gene, with 6 bases matching. The sequencing sample was made of PBMCs. This receptor was taken from a male donor with HTLV-1-associated myelopathy (HAM/TSP). The nucleotides read TGTGCCAGCAGCTCCCTGACTAGGTCCGGGGAGCTGTTTTTT. This codes for CASSSLTRSGELFF.